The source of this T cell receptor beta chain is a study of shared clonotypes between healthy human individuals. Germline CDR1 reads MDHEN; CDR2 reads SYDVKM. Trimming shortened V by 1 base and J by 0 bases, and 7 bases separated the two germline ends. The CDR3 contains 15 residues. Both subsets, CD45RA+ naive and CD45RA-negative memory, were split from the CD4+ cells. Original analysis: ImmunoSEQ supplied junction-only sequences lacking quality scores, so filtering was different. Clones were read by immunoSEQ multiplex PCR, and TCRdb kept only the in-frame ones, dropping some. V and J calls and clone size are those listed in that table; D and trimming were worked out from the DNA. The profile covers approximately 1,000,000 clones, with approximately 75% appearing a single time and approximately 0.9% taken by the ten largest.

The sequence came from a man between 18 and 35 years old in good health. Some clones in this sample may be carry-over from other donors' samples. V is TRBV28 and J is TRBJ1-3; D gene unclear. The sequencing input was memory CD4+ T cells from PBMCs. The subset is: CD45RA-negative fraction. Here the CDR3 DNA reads TGTGCCAGCAGTTTATACACATTCTCTGGAAACACCATATATTTT. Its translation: CASSLYTFSGNTIYF.